Listed below are T cell receptor beta chains from one sample, sequenced in a study of graft-versus-host responses after intestinal transplantation. Profiling relied on immunoSEQ multiplex PCR, and the TCRdb table lists in-frame clones only, not all of them. Seen here are around 78,000 clones, over 75% observed once, and the top ten hold over 7%. Their antigens are not known. The sample here was unstimulated CD8+ T cells sorted from spleen or lymph node cells, taken before transplant. The origin of the receptors is a human donor who was the organ donor for an intestinal transplant. Each CDR3 is given with its conserved first and last residue. D genes are given only for firm matches. Clone size, where shown, is once, few, many, or a class for clones that have expanded.

j_gene: TRBJ2-3
abundance: -
d_gene: -
v_gene: TRBV14
CDR3aa: CASSQRGTDTQYF
CDR3nt: TGTGCCAGCAGCCAGCGGGGCACAGATACGCAGTATTTT

j_gene: TRBJ1-2
abundance: -
d_gene: TRBD1
v_gene: TRBV6-1
CDR3aa: CASSGTGPAYGYTF
CDR3nt: TGTGCCAGCAGCGGGACAGGCCCAGCTTATGGCTACACCTTC

j_gene: TRBJ2-5
abundance: -
d_gene: TRBD2
v_gene: TRBV19
CDR3aa: CASSPGTSPEETQYF
CDR3nt: TGTGCCAGTAGTCCCGGGACTAGCCCTGAGGAGACCCAGTACTTC

j_gene: TRBJ1-2
abundance: -
d_gene: -
v_gene: TRBV14
CDR3aa: CASSPGTFYGYTF
CDR3nt: TGTGCCAGCAGCCCGGGGACGTTCTATGGCTACACCTTC

j_gene: TRBJ2-1
abundance: -
d_gene: TRBD1
v_gene: TRBV7-6
CDR3aa: CASSPRRDSEYNNEQFF
CDR3nt: TGTGCCAGCAGCCCCCGCCGGGACAGTGAATATAACAATGAGCAGTTCTTC

j_gene: TRBJ2-1
abundance: -
d_gene: TRBD2
v_gene: TRBV30
CDR3aa: CACSGGPRNEQFF
CDR3nt: TGTGCCTGCAGCGGGGGGCCGAGGAATGAGCAGTTCTTC

j_gene: TRBJ2-7
abundance: -
d_gene: TRBD1
v_gene: TRBV29-1
CDR3aa: CSARTGKSYEQYF
CDR3nt: TGCAGCGCTCGGACAGGGAAATCCTACGAGCAGTACTTC

j_gene: TRBJ2-5
abundance: once
d_gene: -
v_gene: TRBV6-5
CDR3aa: CASSYSFSPLGKTQYF
CDR3nt: TGTGCCAGCAGTTACTCGTTCTCGCCCCTCGGGAAGACCCAGTACTTC

j_gene: TRBJ1-1
abundance: -
d_gene: TRBD1
v_gene: TRBV6-5
CDR3aa: CASSTGGHMNTEAFF
CDR3nt: TGTGCCAGCAGTACAGGGGGCCATATGAACACTGAAGCTTTCTTT

j_gene: TRBJ1-2
abundance: -
d_gene: TRBD1
v_gene: TRBV28
CDR3aa: CASSYGTGWYGYTF
CDR3nt: TGTGCCAGCAGTTACGGGACAGGGTGGTATGGCTACACCTTC

j_gene: TRBJ1-2
abundance: -
d_gene: -
v_gene: TRBV19
CDR3aa: CAARRRDYGYTF
CDR3nt: TGTGCCGCCAGGAGGCGGGACTATGGCTACACCTTC

j_gene: TRBJ2-1
abundance: -
d_gene: -
v_gene: TRBV15
CDR3aa: CATSRFPDHYNEQFF
CDR3nt: TGTGCCACCAGCAGATTCCCGGACCACTACAATGAGCAGTTCTTC

j_gene: TRBJ2-5
abundance: -
d_gene: TRBD1
v_gene: TRBV5-6
CDR3aa: CASSLRRDREETQYF
CDR3nt: TGTGCCAGCAGCTTGAGGAGGGACAGGGAAGAGACCCAGTACTTC

j_gene: TRBJ1-3
abundance: -
d_gene: -
v_gene: TRBV2
CDR3aa: CASEIPSPRNTIYF
CDR3nt: TGTGCCAGCGAGATCCCATCTCCCAGAAACACCATATATTTT

j_gene: TRBJ2-7
abundance: -
d_gene: TRBD2
v_gene: TRBV6-6
CDR3aa: CASSYSTSGGYEQYF
CDR3nt: TGTGCCAGCAGTTACTCGACTAGCGGGGGCTACGAGCAGTACTTC

j_gene: TRBJ1-2
abundance: -
d_gene: -
v_gene: TRBV5-1
CDR3aa: CASSQLLSPRNGYTF
CDR3nt: TGCGCCAGCAGTCAGCTGTTATCCCCCCGGAACGGCTACACCTTC

j_gene: TRBJ1-2
abundance: -
d_gene: TRBD1
v_gene: TRBV2
CDR3aa: CASSPLIAQGAYGYTF
CDR3nt: TGTGCCAGCAGTCCCTTGATAGCACAGGGGGCCTATGGCTACACCTTC

j_gene: TRBJ1-4
abundance: -
d_gene: -
v_gene: TRBV15
CDR3aa: CATSRSLGFGEKLFF
CDR3nt: TGTGCCACCAGCCGATCCCTGGGGTTTGGGGAAAAACTGTTTTTT

j_gene: TRBJ2-5
abundance: medium-sized
d_gene: -
v_gene: TRBV7-9
CDR3aa: CASSSPITGIQETQYF
CDR3nt: TGTGCCAGCAGCTCCCCTATTACAGGGATCCAAGAGACCCAGTACTTC

j_gene: TRBJ2-7
abundance: -
d_gene: TRBD1
v_gene: TRBV2
CDR3aa: CASSPGTGDNEQYF
CDR3nt: TGTGCCAGCAGCCCCGGGACAGGGGATAACGAGCAGTACTTC

j_gene: TRBJ2-5
abundance: -
d_gene: -
v_gene: TRBV5-1
CDR3aa: CASSLWYRQETQYF
CDR3nt: TGCGCCAGCAGCTTGTGGTACAGACAAGAGACCCAGTACTTC

j_gene: TRBJ1-4
abundance: -
d_gene: TRBD1
v_gene: TRBV7-8
CDR3aa: CASRADRAATNEKLFF
CDR3nt: TGTGCCAGCAGGGCGGACAGGGCTGCAACTAATGAAAAACTGTTTTTT

j_gene: TRBJ2-2
abundance: -
d_gene: TRBD2
v_gene: TRBV6-4
CDR3aa: CASSDGGLAMAGELFF
CDR3nt: TGTGCCAGCAGTGACGGGGGACTAGCGATGGCCGGGGAGCTGTTTTTT

j_gene: TRBJ2-5
abundance: -
d_gene: -
v_gene: TRBV11-2
CDR3aa: CASSLISGSQETQYF
CDR3nt: TGTGCCAGCAGCTTAATATCGGGGTCCCAAGAGACCCAGTACTTC

j_gene: TRBJ2-1
abundance: -
d_gene: -
v_gene: TRBV11-2
CDR3aa: CASSAIEQAYNEQFF
CDR3nt: TGTGCCAGCAGCGCAATTGAACAGGCCTACAATGAGCAGTTCTTC

j_gene: TRBJ2-1
abundance: -
d_gene: -
v_gene: TRBV10-3
CDR3aa: CAISESGSSYNEQFF
CDR3nt: TGTGCCATCAGTGAGTCTGGTAGCTCCTACAATGAGCAGTTCTTC

j_gene: TRBJ2-1
abundance: -
d_gene: -
v_gene: TRBV7-9
CDR3aa: CASSLGVVRDNEQFF
CDR3nt: TGTGCCAGCAGCTTAGGGGTCGTTAGGGACAATGAGCAGTTCTTC

j_gene: TRBJ2-2
abundance: -
d_gene: -
v_gene: TRBV2
CDR3aa: CASMDRSYTGELFF
CDR3nt: TGTGCCAGCATGGACAGAAGTTACACCGGGGAGCTGTTTTTT

j_gene: TRBJ2-5
abundance: -
d_gene: TRBD2
v_gene: TRBV6-1
CDR3aa: CASRGLGIETQYF
CDR3nt: TGTGCCAGCAGGGGACTAGGGATAGAGACCCAGTACTTC